A few counts support the clone carrying this T cell receptor beta chain. Repertoires were generated with immunoSEQ multiplex PCR, while TCRdb's copy carries only in-frame clones and drops some. This table has about 230,000 clones, approximately 88% appearing once. This sample stems from a study of blood T cell repertoires in COVID-19. The V gene end was trimmed by 5 bases and the J gene end by 4 bases; junction bases not matched to a gene: 13. Germline V CDR1 and CDR2: MNHNY, SVGAGI (reference sequence). The CDR3 runs 17 residues. The chain combines TRBV6-6 with TRBJ1-5; TRBD1 matches 8 bases. The source is a man between 35 and 55 years old with acute or convalescent COVID-19. Sequenced: peripheral blood. The CDR3 loop is CASSRTGGRQGNQPQHF. DNA for the CDR3: TGTGCCAGCAGTCGAACAGGGGGGCGCCAGGGGAATCAGCCCCAGCATTTT.